This passage covers 31 T cell receptor beta chains from one sample sequenced in a study of human T cells and chemical hapten exposure. Using its own MiXCR run on the RACE reads, TCRdb lists one record per CDR3 protein. The sample lists roughly 120,000 distinct CDR3 sequences, around an eighth occurring once. As to time point: pre-sensitization, week 0. Documented treatment: therapeutic diphenylcyclopropenone sensitization with weekly scalp DPC. Source: whole blood, taken in connection with sensitization to the hapten diphenylcyclopropenone (DPC). The source of these receptors is a young woman with alopecia areata. Some clones in this sample may be carry-over from other donors' samples.

The genes are TRBV29-1 and TRBJ1-1; D gene ambiguous. The CDR3 sequence is 11 residues long. The ends were cut back, 4 bases at V and 3 bases at J, with 6 bases in the middle. Germline V lookup: CDR1 SQVTM, CDR2 ANQGSEA. CDR3 in amino acids: CSVGVYTEAFF. In nucleotides, the CDR3 is TGCAGCGTTGGAGTGTACACTGAAGCTTTCTTT. The full variable domain, completed using reference TRBV29-1 and TRBJ1-1, is SAVISQKPSRDICQRGTSLTIQCQVDSQVTMMFWYRQQPGQSLTLIATANQGSEATYESGFVIDKFPISRPNLTFSTLTVSNMSPEDSSIYLCSVGVYTEAFFGQGTRLTVV.

The table lists this clonotype with a few counts. The CDR3 loop is CASSLWGDNQPQHF. CDR3 nucleotide sequence: TGTGCCAGCAGCTTGTGGGGAGACAATCAGCCCCAGCATTTT. This chain joins TRBV7-9 and TRBJ1-5, with D unclear. V was clipped by 3 bases and J by 3 bases, with 9 bases between them. The CDR3 is 14 residues long. Germline lookup yields CDR1 SEHNR and CDR2 FQNEAQ (reference sequence).

The chain links TRBV20-1 to TRBJ1-2; 9 bases agree with TRBD1. Germline assignment: CDR1 DFQATT and CDR2 SNEGSKA (reference sequence). This CDR3 is 14 amino acids long. V lost 4 bases to trimming and J lost 3 bases; unmatched junction nucleotides: 6. The CDR3 here is CSATRTGADYGYTF. DNA for the CDR3: TGCAGTGCTACACGGACAGGGGCCGACTATGGCTACACCTTC.

V gene TRBV27 combines with J gene TRBJ1-5; possible D gene TRBD1, 5 bases. Germline lookup yields CDR1 MNHEY and CDR2 SMNVEV (reference sequence). V gave up 0 bases and J gave up 2 bases, with 11 bases separating them. This CDR3 is 16 amino acids long. CDR3 residues: CASSLSGGVGNQPQHF. The CDR3 DNA is TGTGCCAGCAGTTTATCCGGAGGGGTGGGCAATCAGCCCCAGCATTTT.

This clonotype was recorded many times. This chain connects TRBV12-3 or TRBV12-4 to TRBJ2-3, with 8 bases lining up with TRBD2. The CDR3 is 14 amino acids. The J segment lost 6 bases and the V segment lost 6 bases, leaving 8 bases of the junction unmatched. CDR3 DNA sequence: TGTGCCAGCAGCATAGCGGGGAGTGGGGATACGCAGTATTTT. Its protein is CASSIAGSGDTQYF.

This clonotype was counted only a few times. The chain has TRBV15 and TRBJ1-3; weak D call: TRBD1 (5 bases). V was clipped by 0 bases and J by 0 bases, with 15 bases between them. Germline V gene sequence: CDR1 LNHNV, CDR2 YYDKDF (reference sequence). This CDR3 has 18 amino acids. CDR3 DNA sequence: TGTGCCACCAGCAGAGAGGCCGGACAACCGAGCTCTGGAAACACCATATATTTT. Protein sequence: CATSREAGQPSSGNTIYF. Full variable domain (missing parts from reference TRBV15 and TRBJ1-3): DAMVIQNPRYQVTQFGKPVTLSCSQTLNHNVMYWYQQKSSQAPKLLFHYYDKDFNNEADTPDNFQSRRPNTSFCFLDIRSPGLGDTAMYLCATSREAGQPSSGNTIYFGEGSWLTVV.

Comment on this clonotype: One junction end does not reproduce the germline sequence, and a read error may be involved. The J gene is TRBJ1-6, the V gene TRBV3-1; no clear D. In germline, CDR1 is LGHDT, CDR2 YNNKEL (reference sequence). The CDR3 sequence is 12 residues long. CDR3 region: CASSQDKSPLHF. CDR3 DNA sequence: TGTGCCAGCAGCCAAGATAAATCACCCCTCCACTTT.

The gene calls are TRBV15 and TRBJ1-6, with TRBD1 matching 10 bases. Trimming took 6 bases from V and 7 from J; bases not matched to a gene: 6. Per the germline V gene, CDR1 is LNHNV and CDR2 is YYDKDF (reference sequence). This CDR3 is 15 amino acids long. CDR3 sequence reads: CATRLDRGRNSPLHF. Here the CDR3 DNA reads TGTGCCACCAGGCTAGACAGGGGGCGGAATTCACCCCTCCACTTT.

The CDR3 protein is CAIREAGVKRDEQFF. The CDR3 nucleotides read TGTGCCATCAGGGAGGCGGGGGTTAAACGGGATGAGCAGTTCTTC. The rearrangement links TRBV10-3 to TRBJ2-1; 7 bases line up with TRBD2. Germline CDR1 is ENHRY and CDR2 is SYGVKD. This CDR3 has 15 amino acids. V gave up 6 bases and J gave up 8 bases; unmatched junction bases: 13.

This chain connects TRBV4-3 to TRBJ1-5, with a tentative D call TRBD1 (6 bases). V was clipped by 0 bases and J by 4 bases, with 13 bases between them. Germline V lookup: CDR1 LGHNA, CDR2 YSLEER. This CDR3 is built from 16 residues. The CDR3 here is CASSQDPGARNQPQHF. The CDR3 DNA sequence: TGCGCCAGCAGCCAAGATCCAGGGGCCCGGAATCAGCCCCAGCATTTT.

The rearrangement uses TRBV21-1 and TRBJ1-1; TRBD1, as called in the table, went unchecked against the DNA. TRBV21-1 is a pseudogene. This CDR3 spans 14 amino acids. The CDR3 loop is CASSNGQLCLEAFF. In DNA form, the CDR3 reads TGTGCCAGCAGCAACGGACAGCTCTGTCTTGAAGCTTTCTTT.

Many counts were recorded for this clonotype. The rearrangement joins TRBV20-1 to TRBJ2-3; tentative D call: TRBD2 (5 bases). Trimming pared 0 bases from V and 1 base from J, leaving 14 bases between. Germline CDR1 DFQATT, CDR2 SNEGSKA (reference sequence). This CDR3 is 16 amino acids long. The CDR3 sequence is CSARDPWFGGTDTQYF. The CDR3 DNA follows: TGCAGTGCTAGAGACCCATGGTTCGGGGGCACAGATACGCAGTATTTT.

In this sample, this clonotype turned up many times. This chain links TRBV20-1 with TRBJ1-2, with D uncertain. Germline V gene lookup returns CDR1 DFQATT and CDR2 SNEGSKA (reference sequence). The CDR3 extends over 12 amino acids. The V end lost 3 bases, the J end lost 0 bases, and 5 bases lay between the germline ends. The CDR3 sequence is CSARPANYGYTF. The CDR3, as DNA: TGCAGTGCTAGGCCAGCTAACTATGGCTACACCTTC.

This clonotype came up many times. The J gene is TRBJ1-2, the V gene TRBV11-2; D is ambiguous. The CDR3 loop spans 11 amino acids. Deletions cut 8 bases from V and 3 bases from J, with 7 bases between. The germline V gene encodes CDR1 SGHAT and CDR2 FQNNGV. The CDR3 here is CASRRDYGYTF. The DNA of the CDR3 is TGTGCCAGCCGACGAGACTATGGCTACACCTTC.

The V and J genes are TRBV6-6 and TRBJ2-3, with TRBD2 matching 10 bases. Germline values: CDR1 MNHNY, CDR2 SVGAGI (reference sequence). V shed 5 bases and J 3 bases; nucleotides not matched to a gene: 5. The length of the CDR3 is 15 residues. CDR3 bases: TGTGCCAGCAGTCCGATAGCGGGGGGAACAGATACGCAGTATTTT. It codes for CASSPIAGGTDTQYF.

This clonotype was counted between two and nine times. This chain connects TRBV20-1 to TRBJ1-6; the D gene is possibly TRBD1 (6 bases). There are 17 residues in the CDR3. V gave up 6 bases and J gave up 8 bases, with 26 bases separating them. The germline V gene encodes CDR1 DFQATT and CDR2 SNEGSKA (reference sequence). CDR3 in DNA: TGCAGTGCCAGGGGTTTGAGGTTTGCGGGGGAGGATTCACCCCTCCACTTT. Protein: CSARGLRFAGEDSPLHF.

The sample holds many counts of this clonotype. The chain employs TRBV10-3 and TRBJ1-5; D call uncertain. Deletions cut 11 bases from V and 1 base from J, with 15 bases between. CDR1 and CDR2 (germline): ENHRY, SYGVKD. The CDR3 totals 14 residues. This chain's CDR3 is CAARAGGSNQPQHF. The CDR3 nucleotides are TGTGCCGCCCGGGCAGGCGGGAGCAATCAGCCCCAGCATTTT.

The V gene is TRBV12-3 or TRBV12-4, the J gene TRBJ2-4, with 11 bases that match TRBD1. V shed 5 bases, J shed 7 bases, and the junction held 13 bases outside the gene matches. This CDR3 region has 17 residues. CDR3 loop: CASSPRTGGAGGNIQYF. Written as DNA, the CDR3 is TGTGCCAGCAGTCCACGGACAGGGGGCGCGGGCGGGAACATTCAGTACTTC.

This clonotype came up a few times. The chain links TRBV28 to TRBJ1-2; no definite D call. The CDR3 spans 12 residues. V shed 1 base and J shed 13 bases, with 13 bases lying between them. Germline CDR1 MDHEN, CDR2 SYDVKM. CDR3 bases: TGTGCCAGCAGTTTATTGGGCATAGGCCTCACCTTC. Translated: CASSLLGIGLTF.

Only a few counts were recorded for this clonotype. The V call is TRBV27, the J call TRBJ1-6, with D perhaps TRBD1 (6 bases). The CDR3 runs 17 residues. Germline CDR1 reads MNHEY; CDR2 reads SMNVEV (reference sequence). The ends were cut back, 3 bases at V and 2 bases at J, with 14 bases in the middle. The CDR3 here is CASSLYLQGAYNSPLHF. CDR3 DNA: TGTGCCAGCAGTTTGTACTTACAGGGAGCCTATAATTCACCCCTCCACTTT.

Here the CDR3 DNA reads TGTGCCAGCAGCTTGGGGCAGTTTCAAGAGACCCAGTACTTC. It specifies CASSLGQFQETQYF. V usage is TRBV11-2 and J usage is TRBJ2-5; tentatively, D is TRBD1 (5 bases). This CDR3 has 14 residues. V was trimmed by 3 bases and J by 2 bases, leaving 10 bases between them. Germline V gene lookup returns CDR1 SGHAT and CDR2 FQNNGV.

This clonotype came up a few times. The rearrangement links TRBV20-1 to TRBJ1-2; maybe TRBD1 (6 bases). The CDR3 has 13 residues. The V gene's germline CDR1 is DFQATT and CDR2 SNEGSKA (reference sequence). V gave up 7 bases and J gave up 0 bases, with 12 bases separating them. The chain's CDR3 is CSGSRTANYGYTF. In nucleotides, the CDR3 is TGCAGTGGATCGCGGACAGCTAACTATGGCTACACCTTC.

The CDR3 loop is CSVDGPGGGNEQFF. The CDR3 nucleotides read TGCAGCGTTGACGGCCCCGGAGGGGGCAATGAGCAGTTCTTC. The genes are TRBV29-1 and TRBJ2-1; the D gene could be TRBD1 or TRBD2 (6 bases each). The CDR3 has 14 amino acids. The V gene's germline CDR1 is SQVTM and CDR2 ANQGSEA. V was cut by 3 bases and J by 6 bases, with 15 bases left in between.

This clonotype was observed many times. The chain couples TRBV12-3 or TRBV12-4 to TRBJ1-2; D ambiguous. V was clipped by 4 bases and J by 2 bases, with 11 bases between them. This CDR3 is built from 14 residues. The CDR3 coding sequence is TGTGCCAGCAGTTCGGCCCGGGGAAACTATGGCTACACCTTC. It specifies CASSSARGNYGYTF.

In this sample, this clonotype turned up many times. This sequence joins TRBV5-1 and TRBJ1-3; tentatively, D is TRBD1 (5 bases). This CDR3 spans 15 amino acids. Germline CDR1 SGHRS, CDR2 YFSETQ. Deletions cut 5 bases from V and 3 bases from J, with 15 bases between. CDR3 sequence: CASSPGDFFGNTIYF. CDR3 sequence (DNA): TGCGCCAGCAGTCCGGGGGATTTCTTTGGAAACACCATATATTTT.

A note on this clonotype: It may be a read error: a sequence one base away is much more abundant. The V call is TRBV7-3, the J call TRBJ2-2; D is unclear. Germline lookup yields CDR1 SGHTA and CDR2 FQGTGA. The CDR3 has 14 residues. Here the CDR3 reads CASSTRSNTEELFF. The DNA for the CDR3 is TGTGCCAGCAGCACCAGGTCCAACACCGAGGAGCTGTTTTTT.

This clonotype came up a few times. The chain combines TRBV7-2 with TRBJ1-2, with D unclear. V gave up 3 bases and J gave up 8 bases, with 13 bases separating them. The CDR3 has 13 amino acids. CDR1 is SGHTA and CDR2 is FQGNSA in the germline V gene. Written as DNA, the CDR3 is TGTGCCAGCAGCTTTTCGGACGTTCAAGGCTACACCTTC. Translating it yields CASSFSDVQGYTF.

The chain has TRBV20-1 and TRBJ1-5; 11 bases map to TRBD1. Germline values: CDR1 DFQATT, CDR2 SNEGSKA (reference sequence). CDR3 length: 18 amino acids. J gave up 0 bases and V 3 bases, and 10 bases lay outside the gene matches. The CDR3 loop reads CSASIGTGGPYSNQPQHF. CDR3 coding DNA: TGCAGTGCTAGTATCGGGACAGGGGGGCCATATAGCAATCAGCCCCAGCATTTT.

This clonotype was observed many times. The chain employs TRBV7-2 and TRBJ2-7, with D unclear. Germline assignment: CDR1 SGHTA and CDR2 FQGNSA. Trimming left V 5 bases short and J 2 bases short, with 19 bases between. The CDR3 totals 16 residues. The CDR3 spells CASSQDRPPGAYEQYF. CDR3 nucleotide sequence: TGTGCCAGCAGCCAAGATAGACCTCCTGGGGCCTACGAGCAGTACTTC.

The V gene is TRBV7-9, the J gene TRBJ1-2; D is undetermined. Trimming cost V 5 bases and J 3 bases, with 19 bases left between them. Germline CDR1 SEHNR, CDR2 FQNEAQ (reference sequence). The CDR3 is 16 amino acids. CDR3 coding DNA: TGTGCCAGCAGCCGGATGGGGAAGTGGGCCTACTATGGCTACACCTTC. Protein: CASSRMGKWAYYGYTF. Drawing the rest from reference TRBV7-9 and TRBJ1-2, the complete variable domain is DTGVSQNPRHKITKRGQNVTFRCDPISEHNRLYWYRQTLGQGPEFLTYFQNEAQLEKSRLLSDRFSAERPKGSFSTLEIQRTEQGDSAMYLCASSRMGKWAYYGYTFGSGTRLTVV.

The chain links TRBV20-1 to TRBJ1-1, with 8 bases lining up with TRBD1. The CDR3 covers 16 residues. Germline trimming cut 0 bases from V and 10 bases from J; bases unmatched to any gene: 16. Germline lookup yields CDR1 DFQATT and CDR2 SNEGSKA (reference sequence). This CDR3 is CSARDAMPQGGDRAFF. The CDR3 coding sequence is TGCAGTGCTAGAGATGCCATGCCACAGGGGGGTGATCGAGCTTTCTTT.